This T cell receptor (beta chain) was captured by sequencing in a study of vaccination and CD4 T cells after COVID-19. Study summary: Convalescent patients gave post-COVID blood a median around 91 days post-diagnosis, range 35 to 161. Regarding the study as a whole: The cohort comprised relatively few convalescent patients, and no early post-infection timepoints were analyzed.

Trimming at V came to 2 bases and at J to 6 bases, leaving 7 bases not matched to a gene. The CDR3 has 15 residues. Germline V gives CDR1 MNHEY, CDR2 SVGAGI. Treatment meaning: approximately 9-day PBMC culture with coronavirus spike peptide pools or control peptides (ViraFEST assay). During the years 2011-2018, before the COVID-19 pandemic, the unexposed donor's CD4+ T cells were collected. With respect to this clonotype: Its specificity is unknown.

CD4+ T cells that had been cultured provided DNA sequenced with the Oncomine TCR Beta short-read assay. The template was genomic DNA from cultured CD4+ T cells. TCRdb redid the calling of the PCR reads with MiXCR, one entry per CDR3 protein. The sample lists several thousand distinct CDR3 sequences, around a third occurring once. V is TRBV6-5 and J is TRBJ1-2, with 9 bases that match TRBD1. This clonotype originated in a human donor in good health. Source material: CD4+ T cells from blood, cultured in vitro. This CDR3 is CASSYGGTGYNGYTF. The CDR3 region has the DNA TGTGCCAGCAGTTACGGCGGGACAGGGTATAATGGCTACACCTTC.